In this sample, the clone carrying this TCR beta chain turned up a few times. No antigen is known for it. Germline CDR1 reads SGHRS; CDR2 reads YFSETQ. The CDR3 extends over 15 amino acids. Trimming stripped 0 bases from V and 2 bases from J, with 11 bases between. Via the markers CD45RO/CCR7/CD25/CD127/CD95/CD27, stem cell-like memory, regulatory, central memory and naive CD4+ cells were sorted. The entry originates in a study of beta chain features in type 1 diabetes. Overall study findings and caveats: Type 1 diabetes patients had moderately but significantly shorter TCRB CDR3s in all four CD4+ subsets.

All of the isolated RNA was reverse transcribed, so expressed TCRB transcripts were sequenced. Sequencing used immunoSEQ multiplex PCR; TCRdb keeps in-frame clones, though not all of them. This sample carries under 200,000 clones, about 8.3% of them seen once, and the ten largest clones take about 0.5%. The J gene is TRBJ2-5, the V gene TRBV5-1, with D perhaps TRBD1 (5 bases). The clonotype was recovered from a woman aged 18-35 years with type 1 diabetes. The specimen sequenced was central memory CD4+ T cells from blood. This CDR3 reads CASSLAGMKQETQYF. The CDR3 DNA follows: TGCGCCAGCAGCTTGGCAGGGATGAAACAAGAGACCCAGTACTTC.